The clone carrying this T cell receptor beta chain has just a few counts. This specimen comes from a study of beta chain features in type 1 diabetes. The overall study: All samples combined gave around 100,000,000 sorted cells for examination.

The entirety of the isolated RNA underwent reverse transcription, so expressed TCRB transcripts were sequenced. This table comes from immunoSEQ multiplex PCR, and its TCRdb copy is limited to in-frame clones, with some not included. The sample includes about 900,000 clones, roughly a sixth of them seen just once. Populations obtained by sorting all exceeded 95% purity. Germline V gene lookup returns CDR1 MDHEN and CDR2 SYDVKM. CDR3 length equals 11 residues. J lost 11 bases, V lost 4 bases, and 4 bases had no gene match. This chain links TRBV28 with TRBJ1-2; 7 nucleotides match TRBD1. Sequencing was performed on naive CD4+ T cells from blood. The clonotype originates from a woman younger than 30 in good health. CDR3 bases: TGTGCCAGCAGTTCGACAGGGAGGTACACCTTC. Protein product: CASSSTGRYTF.